This is a list of T cell receptor beta chains from one sample in a study of T cells in Graves' hyperthyroidism and ophthalmopathy. TCRdb used MiXCR to reprocess the multiplex PCR reads, holding one entry per CDR3 protein. The sample includes roughly 170,000 distinct CDR3 sequences, approximately 15% of them seen just once. Source material: blood. The receptor set was obtained from a woman in her forties or fifties with Graves' hyperthyroidism. Each CDR3 is given with its conserved first and last residue. The D gene is left open where the match is weak. Expanded clones are given a class, and other clones once, few, many or no size at all.

J gene: TRBJ2-7; clone size: NA; V gene: TRBV11-2; D gene: TRBD1; CDR3 length: 15; CDR3 DNA: TGTGCCAGCAGCTCGCTCCGGGACAGCTCCTACGAGCAGTACTTC; CDR3 protein: CASSSLRDSSYEQYF
J gene: TRBJ2-3; clone size: many; V gene: TRBV20-1; D gene: TRBD2; CDR3 length: 15; CDR3 DNA: TGCAGTGCTACCGTTTGGCGGGGGGGCCGAGATACGCAGTATTTT; CDR3 protein: CSATVWRGGRDTQYF
J gene: TRBJ1-2; clone size: many; V gene: TRBV9; D gene: NA; CDR3 length: 14; CDR3 DNA: TGTGCCAGCACCGCGGGGAGGACCACCTATGGCTACACCTTC; CDR3 protein: CASTAGRTTYGYTF
J gene: TRBJ1-3; clone size: many; V gene: TRBV12-3/TRBV12-4; D gene: TRBD1; CDR3 length: 16; CDR3 DNA: TGTGCCAGCAGCCGCGCCCCCAGGGGGGCTGGAAACACCATATATTTT; CDR3 protein: CASSRAPRGAGNTIYF
J gene: TRBJ1-4; clone size: many; V gene: TRBV7-9; D gene: TRBD1; CDR3 length: 14; CDR3 DNA: TGTGCCAGCAGCCGTCCGGGACAGGGTGAAAAACTGTTTTTT; CDR3 protein: CASSRPGQGEKLFF
J gene: TRBJ2-7; clone size: many; V gene: TRBV20-1; D gene: NA; CDR3 length: 15; CDR3 DNA: TGCAGTTCCCAGAAGTGGGGGGCGAGCTCCTACGAGCAGTACTTC; CDR3 protein: CSSQKWGASSYEQYF
J gene: TRBJ2-7; clone size: many; V gene: TRBV2; D gene: TRBD1; CDR3 length: 15; CDR3 DNA: TGTGCCAGCAGATCCGACAGGGAACGCTCCTACGAGCAGTACTTC; CDR3 protein: CASRSDRERSYEQYF
J gene: TRBJ2-7; clone size: NA; V gene: TRBV4-3; D gene: NA; CDR3 length: 16; CDR3 DNA: TGCGCCAGCAGCCAAGAAGGCCGGGGGTTTCCCTACGAGCAGTACTTC; CDR3 protein: CASSQEGRGFPYEQYF
J gene: TRBJ1-1; clone size: many; V gene: TRBV19; D gene: NA; CDR3 length: 13; CDR3 DNA: TGTGCCAGTAGTGTACCTCACCGAGGGCAAGCTTTCTTT; CDR3 protein: CASSVPHRGQAFF
J gene: TRBJ1-1; clone size: many; V gene: TRBV18; D gene: NA; CDR3 length: 14; CDR3 DNA: TGTGCCAGCTCACCCTCACACTCGAACACTGAAGCTTTCTTT; CDR3 protein: CASSPSHSNTEAFF
J gene: TRBJ1-4; clone size: many; V gene: TRBV7-2; D gene: NA; CDR3 length: 14; CDR3 DNA: TGTGCCAGCAGCTCAGAGGCAGCTAATGAAAAACTGTTTTTT; CDR3 protein: CASSSEAANEKLFF
J gene: TRBJ2-2; clone size: many; V gene: TRBV24-1; D gene: NA; CDR3 length: 14; CDR3 DNA: TGTGCCACCAGTGACCGAGGACCGGGGGGGGAGCTGTTTTTT; CDR3 protein: CATSDRGPGGELFF
J gene: TRBJ2-1; clone size: many; V gene: TRBV11-2; D gene: NA; CDR3 length: 13; CDR3 DNA: TGTGCCAGCAGCTCCCGCGAGGGCAATGAGCAGTTCTTC; CDR3 protein: CASSSREGNEQFF
J gene: TRBJ2-7; clone size: NA; V gene: TRBV3-1; D gene: NA; CDR3 length: 15; CDR3 DNA: TGTGCCAGCAGCCACCTCAACCTACGAGTATCCGAGCAGTACTTC; CDR3 protein: CASSHLNLRVSEQYF
J gene: TRBJ1-6; clone size: few; V gene: TRBV9; D gene: NA; CDR3 length: 15; CDR3 DNA: TGTGCCAGCAGCGTAGAATCCCGACCCGGTTCATTCCTCCACTTT; CDR3 protein: CASSVESRPGSFLHF
J gene: TRBJ1-5; clone size: many; V gene: TRBV6-1; D gene: NA; CDR3 length: 16; CDR3 DNA: TGTGCCAGCAGAGAGGGGGGTATATATAGCAATCAGCCCCAGCATTTT; CDR3 protein: CASREGGIYSNQPQHF
J gene: TRBJ2-1; clone size: many; V gene: TRBV7-6; D gene: NA; CDR3 length: 12; CDR3 DNA: TGTGCCAGCAGCTTCTATCTCGATGAGCAGTTCTTC; CDR3 protein: CASSFYLDEQFF
J gene: TRBJ1-5; clone size: many; V gene: TRBV14; D gene: TRBD1; CDR3 length: 16; CDR3 DNA: TGTGCCAGCAGCCGCGAATCCGGGACAGTCAATCAGCCCCAGCATTTT; CDR3 protein: CASSRESGTVNQPQHF
J gene: TRBJ2-2; clone size: few; V gene: TRBV3-1; D gene: TRBD1; CDR3 length: 14; CDR3 DNA: TGTGCCAGCAGTACAGGGGTAGACACCGGGGAGCTGTTTTTT; CDR3 protein: CASSTGVDTGELFF
J gene: TRBJ2-5; clone size: many; V gene: TRBV20-1; D gene: NA; CDR3 length: 12; CDR3 DNA: TGCAGTGCTAGAGTCCAGGGGGGGACCCAGTACTTC; CDR3 protein: CSARVQGGTQYF
J gene: TRBJ2-5; clone size: NA; V gene: TRBV18; D gene: TRBD1; CDR3 length: 13; CDR3 DNA: TGTGCCAGCTCATCCGGACAGGGAGAGACCCAGTACTTC; CDR3 protein: CASSSGQGETQYF
J gene: TRBJ1-1; clone size: NA; V gene: TRBV20-1; D gene: NA; CDR3 length: 11; CDR3 DNA: TGCAGTGCTAGAGCCAGGGAGTCGGCTTTCTTT; CDR3 protein: CSARARESAFF
J gene: TRBJ2-3; clone size: few; V gene: TRBV29-1; D gene: NA; CDR3 length: 16; CDR3 DNA: TGCAGCGTTGCTGGGGGCAGGGTCGGGGCTACAGATACGCAGTATTTT; CDR3 protein: CSVAGGRVGATDTQYF
J gene: TRBJ2-5; clone size: NA; V gene: TRBV28; D gene: NA; CDR3 length: 17; CDR3 DNA: TGTGCCAGCAGACCAACGGACAGCCGAGCCGCCCAAGAGACCCAGTACTTC; CDR3 protein: CASRPTDSRAAQETQYF
J gene: TRBJ2-5; clone size: NA; V gene: TRBV28; D gene: TRBD1; CDR3 length: 15; CDR3 DNA: TGTGCCAGCAGCGATTACGGGACAGACCAAGAGACCCAGTACTTC; CDR3 protein: CASSDYGTDQETQYF
J gene: TRBJ1-3; clone size: NA; V gene: TRBV28; D gene: NA; CDR3 length: 13; CDR3 DNA: TGTGCCAGCAGTTACAGGGCCGGAAACACCATATATTTT; CDR3 protein: CASSYRAGNTIYF
J gene: TRBJ1-6; clone size: many; V gene: TRBV10-3; D gene: NA; CDR3 length: 14; CDR3 DNA: TGTGCCACTTTACAGGAGCCAATAACTTCACCCCTCCACTTT; CDR3 protein: CATLQEPITSPLHF
J gene: TRBJ2-5; clone size: many; V gene: TRBV18; D gene: NA; CDR3 length: 11; CDR3 DNA: TGTGCCAGCTCAATAGAAGAGACCCAGTACTTC; CDR3 protein: CASSIEETQYF
J gene: TRBJ2-1; clone size: NA; V gene: TRBV3-1; D gene: TRBD2; CDR3 length: 15; CDR3 DNA: TGTGCCAGCAGCCAAGATAGCGGGGGATGGCATGAGCAGTTCTTC; CDR3 protein: CASSQDSGGWHEQFF
J gene: TRBJ2-7; clone size: NA; V gene: TRBV7-9; D gene: TRBD1; CDR3 length: 14; CDR3 DNA: TGTGCCAGCAGCTTTGGACAGGGGGCTAACGAGCAGTACTTC; CDR3 protein: CASSFGQGANEQYF
J gene: TRBJ2-5; clone size: many; V gene: TRBV7-9; D gene: NA; CDR3 length: 15; CDR3 DNA: TGTGCCAGCGGCATCGCAGGTCGGAGGTGGGAGACCCAGTACTTC; CDR3 protein: CASGIAGRRWETQYF
J gene: TRBJ1-4; clone size: many; V gene: TRBV28; D gene: NA; CDR3 length: 15; CDR3 DNA: TGTGCCAGCAGTGGGGGGAGGGACACCCATGAAAAACTGTTTTTT; CDR3 protein: CASSGGRDTHEKLFF
J gene: TRBJ2-1; clone size: many; V gene: TRBV7-3; D gene: TRBD2; CDR3 length: 15; CDR3 DNA: TGTGCCAGCAGCTTGCTAGCGGGGGCCTACAATGAGCAGTTCTTC; CDR3 protein: CASSLLAGAYNEQFF
J gene: TRBJ1-2; clone size: many; V gene: TRBV11-2; D gene: NA; CDR3 length: 14; CDR3 DNA: TGTGCCAGCAGCTCAGAGACCGGGGTCTATGGCTACACCTTC; CDR3 protein: CASSSETGVYGYTF
J gene: TRBJ1-6; clone size: many; V gene: TRBV7-3; D gene: NA; CDR3 length: 13; CDR3 DNA: TGTGCCAGCAGCTTGACAGGAGATTCACCCCTCCACTTT; CDR3 protein: CASSLTGDSPLHF
J gene: TRBJ1-1; clone size: many; V gene: TRBV27; D gene: TRBD1; CDR3 length: 14; CDR3 DNA: TGTGCCAGCAGTCCACACGGGACAGGCGTTGAAGCTTTCTTT; CDR3 protein: CASSPHGTGVEAFF
J gene: TRBJ1-2; clone size: NA; V gene: TRBV18; D gene: TRBD1; CDR3 length: 14; CDR3 DNA: TGTGCCAGCTCACCCTCTGGGGACAGCTATGGCTACACCTTC; CDR3 protein: CASSPSGDSYGYTF
J gene: TRBJ2-3; clone size: many; V gene: TRBV2; D gene: TRBD1; CDR3 length: 20; CDR3 DNA: TGTGCCAGCAGTGAAGTCGAGGAGATAGGGACAGGGGTGTTCGCAGATACGCAGTATTTT; CDR3 protein: CASSEVEEIGTGVFADTQYF
J gene: TRBJ2-3; clone size: many; V gene: TRBV11-2; D gene: NA; CDR3 length: 15; CDR3 DNA: TGTGCCAGCAGCTTTGATAGCCGGACATCAGATACGCAGTATTTT; CDR3 protein: CASSFDSRTSDTQYF
J gene: TRBJ1-2; clone size: many; V gene: TRBV7-2; D gene: NA; CDR3 length: 14; CDR3 DNA: TGTGCCAGCAGCTTTATTGGGCGATCTTATGGCTACACCTTC; CDR3 protein: CASSFIGRSYGYTF
J gene: TRBJ2-5; clone size: many; V gene: TRBV18; D gene: TRBD1; CDR3 length: 15; CDR3 DNA: TGTGCCAGCTCACCTCAGACAGGGACAGGAGAGACCCAGTACTTC; CDR3 protein: CASSPQTGTGETQYF
J gene: TRBJ1-1; clone size: many; V gene: TRBV3-1; D gene: TRBD1; CDR3 length: 15; CDR3 DNA: TGTGCCAGCAGCCCACCAGTGGACAGGGGGTTGTTGGCTTTCTTT; CDR3 protein: CASSPPVDRGLLAFF